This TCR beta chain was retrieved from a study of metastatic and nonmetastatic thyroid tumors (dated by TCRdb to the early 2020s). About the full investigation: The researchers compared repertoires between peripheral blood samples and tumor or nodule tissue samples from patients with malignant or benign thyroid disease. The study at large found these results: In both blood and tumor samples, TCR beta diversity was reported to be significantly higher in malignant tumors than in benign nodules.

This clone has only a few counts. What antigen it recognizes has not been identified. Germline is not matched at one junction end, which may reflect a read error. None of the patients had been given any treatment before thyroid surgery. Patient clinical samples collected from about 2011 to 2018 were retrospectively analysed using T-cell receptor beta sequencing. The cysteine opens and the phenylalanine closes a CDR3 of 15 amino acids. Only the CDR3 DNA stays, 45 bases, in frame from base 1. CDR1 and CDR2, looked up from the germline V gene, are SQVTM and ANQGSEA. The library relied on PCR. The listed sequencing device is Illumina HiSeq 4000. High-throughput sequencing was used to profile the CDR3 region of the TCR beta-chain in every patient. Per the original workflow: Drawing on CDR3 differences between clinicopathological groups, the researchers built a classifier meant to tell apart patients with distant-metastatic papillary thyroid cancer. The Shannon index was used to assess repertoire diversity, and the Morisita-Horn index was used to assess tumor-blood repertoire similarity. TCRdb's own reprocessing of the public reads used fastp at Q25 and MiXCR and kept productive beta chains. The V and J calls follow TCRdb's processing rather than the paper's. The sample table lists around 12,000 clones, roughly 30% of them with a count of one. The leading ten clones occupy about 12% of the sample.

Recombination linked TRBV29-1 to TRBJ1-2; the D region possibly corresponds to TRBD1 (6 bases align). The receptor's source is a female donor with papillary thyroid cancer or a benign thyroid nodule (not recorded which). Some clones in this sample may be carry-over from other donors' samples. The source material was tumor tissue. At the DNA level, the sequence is TGTAGCGTACTCCATGTTGGGGGGCGCAGCTATGGCTACACCTTC. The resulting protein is CSVLHVGGRSYGYTF.